The 6 T cell receptor beta chains in this list originate from one sample, sequenced in a study of neurological immune-mediated disorders. Via MiXCR, TCRdb re-called the 5' RACE reads, giving one row per CDR3 protein. The table has around 15,000 distinct CDR3 sequences, roughly 15% seen once. Specimen: PBMCs. The receptors were gathered from a man in his sixties with HTLV-1-associated myelopathy (HAM/TSP).

This clonotype was counted ten times or more. The CDR3 DNA sequence: TGCAGCGTGGCGACCTCAACTAATGAAAAACTGTTTTTT. Translating it yields CSVATSTNEKLFF. V usage is TRBV29-1 and J usage is TRBJ1-4, with D hard to call. The V gene's germline CDR1 is SQVTM and CDR2 ANQGSEA. Trimming stripped 6 bases from V and 0 bases from J, with 8 bases between. The CDR3 contains 13 residues.

This clonotype was detected many times. This chain uses TRBV20-1 with TRBJ2-2; maybe TRBD1 (5 bases). The V and J ends lost 4 bases and 0 bases respectively, with 12 bases between them. The germline gives CDR1 DFQATT, CDR2 SNEGSKA (reference sequence). CDR3 length equals 15 residues. The CDR3 nucleotides read TGCAGTGCTAAATTCACAGGAACGAACACCGGGGAGCTGTTTTTT. This translates into CSAKFTGTNTGELFF.

This clonotype was detected ten times or more. The rearrangement links TRBV29-1 to TRBJ2-1; 12 nucleotides align to TRBD2. The CDR3 has 14 amino acids. Losses at the gene ends were 3 bases for V and 4 bases for J; bases not matched to a gene: 1. Germline V lookup: CDR1 SQVTM, CDR2 ANQGSEA. CDR3 sequence reads: CSVEGTSGYNEQFF. CDR3 DNA sequence: TGCAGCGTTGAGGGGACTAGCGGGTACAATGAGCAGTTCTTC.

By sample share, this clonotype is medium-sized (0.01 to 0.1%). The chain links TRBV9 to TRBJ1-1, with D perhaps TRBD1 (5 bases). The V gene lost 3 bases and the J gene lost 5 bases, with 17 bases spanning the gap. The CDR3 runs 15 residues. Germline lookup yields CDR1 SGDLS and CDR2 YYNGEE. CDR3 protein: CASSATKGWGTEAFF. The CDR3 DNA sequence: TGTGCCAGCAGCGCGACTAAGGGATGGGGGACTGAAGCTTTCTTT.

The chain uses TRBV20-1 and TRBJ1-5, with D uncertain. The germline gives CDR1 DFQATT, CDR2 SNEGSKA (reference sequence). Trimming cost V 1 base and J 3 bases, with 10 bases left between them. The CDR3 totals 14 residues. CDR3 nucleotide sequence: TGCAGTGCTAGAGTTGGACCTGCCAATCAGCCCCAGCATTTT. Its translation: CSARVGPANQPQHF.

V and J are TRBV5-1 and TRBJ1-1, with unresolved D. This CDR3 has 13 residues. Germline values: CDR1 SGHRS, CDR2 YFSETQ. Trimming took off 8 bases at V and 8 bases at J, with 19 bases between the two ends. The CDR3 protein is CARSEDSRAEAFF. The CDR3 nucleotides are TGCGCCAGATCGGAGGACTCCCGGGCCGAAGCTTTCTTT.